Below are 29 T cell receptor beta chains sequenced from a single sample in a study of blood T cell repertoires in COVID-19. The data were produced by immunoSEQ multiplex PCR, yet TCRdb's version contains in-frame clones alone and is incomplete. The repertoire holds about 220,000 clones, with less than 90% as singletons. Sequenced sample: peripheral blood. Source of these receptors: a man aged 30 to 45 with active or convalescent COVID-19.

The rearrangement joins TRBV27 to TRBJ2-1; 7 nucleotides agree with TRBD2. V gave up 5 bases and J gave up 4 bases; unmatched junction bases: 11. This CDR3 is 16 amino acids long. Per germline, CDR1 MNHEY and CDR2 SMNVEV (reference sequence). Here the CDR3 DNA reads TGTGCCAGCAGTGGTTTCTCTAGCGGAGTTTACAATGAGCAGTTCTTC. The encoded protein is CASSGFSSGVYNEQFF.

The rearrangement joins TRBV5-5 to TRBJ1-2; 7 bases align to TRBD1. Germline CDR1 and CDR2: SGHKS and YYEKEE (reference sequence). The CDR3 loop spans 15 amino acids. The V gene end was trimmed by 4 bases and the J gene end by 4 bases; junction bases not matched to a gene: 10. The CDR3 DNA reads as TGTGCCAGCAGCGTATCGTCAGGGGGTTCCTATGGCTACACCTTC. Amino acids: CASSVSSGGSYGYTF.

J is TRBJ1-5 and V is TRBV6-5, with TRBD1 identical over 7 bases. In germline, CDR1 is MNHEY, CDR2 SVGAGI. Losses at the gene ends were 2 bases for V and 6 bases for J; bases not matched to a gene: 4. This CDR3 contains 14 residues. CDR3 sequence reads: CASSYEGAVQPQHF. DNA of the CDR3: TGTGCCAGCAGTTACGAGGGGGCTGTTCAGCCCCAGCATTTT.

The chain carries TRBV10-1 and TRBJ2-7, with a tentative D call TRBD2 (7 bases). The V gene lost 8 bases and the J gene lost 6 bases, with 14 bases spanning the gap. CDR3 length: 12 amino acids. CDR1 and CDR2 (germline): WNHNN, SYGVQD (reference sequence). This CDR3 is CASGGAGVEQYF. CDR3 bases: TGCGCCAGCGGGGGGGCAGGGGTCGAGCAGTACTTC.

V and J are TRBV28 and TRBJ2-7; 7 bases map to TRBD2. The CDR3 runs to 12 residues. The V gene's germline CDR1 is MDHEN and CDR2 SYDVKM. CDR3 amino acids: CAGGGGLYEQYF. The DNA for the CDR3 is TGTGCGGGCGGGGGAGGGTTATACGAGCAGTACTTC.

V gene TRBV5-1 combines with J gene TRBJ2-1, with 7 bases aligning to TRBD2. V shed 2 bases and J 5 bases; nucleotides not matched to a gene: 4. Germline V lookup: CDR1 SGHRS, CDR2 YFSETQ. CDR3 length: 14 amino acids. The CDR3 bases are TGCGCCAGCAGCTTCGGGGGGTCGGACAATGAGCAGTTCTTC. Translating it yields CASSFGGSDNEQFF.

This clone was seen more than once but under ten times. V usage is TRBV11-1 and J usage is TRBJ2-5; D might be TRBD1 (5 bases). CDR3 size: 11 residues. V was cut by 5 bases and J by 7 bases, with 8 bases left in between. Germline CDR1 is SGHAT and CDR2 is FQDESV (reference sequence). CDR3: CASSPGWTQYF. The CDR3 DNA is TGTGCCAGCAGCCCAGGGTGGACCCAGTACTTC.

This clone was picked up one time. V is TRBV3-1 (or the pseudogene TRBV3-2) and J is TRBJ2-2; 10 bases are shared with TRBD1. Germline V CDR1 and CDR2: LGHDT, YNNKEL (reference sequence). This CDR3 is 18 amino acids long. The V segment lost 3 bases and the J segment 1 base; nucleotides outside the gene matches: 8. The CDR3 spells CASSHLGTGVGNTGELFF. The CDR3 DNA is TGTGCCAGCAGCCATCTTGGGACAGGGGTTGGGAACACCGGGGAGCTGTTTTTT.

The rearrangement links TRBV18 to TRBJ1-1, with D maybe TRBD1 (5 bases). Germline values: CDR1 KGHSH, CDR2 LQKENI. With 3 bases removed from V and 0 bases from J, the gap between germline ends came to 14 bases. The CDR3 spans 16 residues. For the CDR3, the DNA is TGTGCCAGCTCACCTCAAACGGGGGGGATGAACACTGAAGCTTTCTTT. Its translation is CASSPQTGGMNTEAFF.

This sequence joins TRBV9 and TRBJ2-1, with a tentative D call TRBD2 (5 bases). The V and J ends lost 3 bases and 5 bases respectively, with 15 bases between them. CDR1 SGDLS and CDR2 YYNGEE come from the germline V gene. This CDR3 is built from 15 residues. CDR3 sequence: CASSAFPGINNEQFF. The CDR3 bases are TGTGCCAGCAGCGCTTTCCCGGGAATAAACAATGAGCAGTTCTTC. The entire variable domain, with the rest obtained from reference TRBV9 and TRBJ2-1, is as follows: DSGVTQTPKHLITATGQRVTLRCSPRSGDLSVYWYQQSLDQGLQFLIQYYNGEERAKGNILERFSAQQFPDLHSELNLSSLELGDSALYFCASSAFPGINNEQFFGPGTRLTVL.

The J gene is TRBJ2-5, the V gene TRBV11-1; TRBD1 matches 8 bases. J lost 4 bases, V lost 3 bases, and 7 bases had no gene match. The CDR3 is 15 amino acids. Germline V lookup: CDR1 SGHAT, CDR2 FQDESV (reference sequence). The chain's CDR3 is CASSFSPGTGETQYF. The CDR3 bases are TGTGCCAGCAGCTTCAGCCCCGGGACAGGAGAGACCCAGTACTTC.

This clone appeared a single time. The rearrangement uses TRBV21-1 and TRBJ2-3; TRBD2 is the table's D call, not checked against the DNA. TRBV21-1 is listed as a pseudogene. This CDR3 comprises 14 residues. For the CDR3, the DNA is TGTGCCAGCAGCAATGAGCGGGGGGGCCATACGCAGTATTTT. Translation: CASSNERGGHTQYF.

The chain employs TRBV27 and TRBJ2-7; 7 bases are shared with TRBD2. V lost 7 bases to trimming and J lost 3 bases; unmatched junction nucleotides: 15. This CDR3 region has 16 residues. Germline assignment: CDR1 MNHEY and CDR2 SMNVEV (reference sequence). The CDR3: CASKLAEAPLGYEQYF. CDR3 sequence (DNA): TGTGCCAGCAAGCTAGCGGAGGCCCCTCTGGGCTACGAGCAGTACTTC.

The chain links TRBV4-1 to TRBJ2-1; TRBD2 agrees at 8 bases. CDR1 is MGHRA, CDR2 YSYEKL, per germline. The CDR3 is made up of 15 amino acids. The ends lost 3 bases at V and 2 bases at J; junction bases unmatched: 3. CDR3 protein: CASSHKLAAYNEQFF. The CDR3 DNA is TGCGCCAGCAGCCACAAACTAGCGGCCTACAATGAGCAGTTCTTC.

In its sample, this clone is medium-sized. The CDR3 reads CASSQGFGSSKNNEQFF. CDR3 coding DNA: TGTGCCAGCAGCCAAGGGTTTGGGTCTAGCAAAAACAATGAGCAGTTCTTC. The V gene is TRBV4-2, the J gene TRBJ2-1; tentative D call: TRBD2 (5 bases). V lost 1 base, J lost 5 bases, and 18 bases lay in between. CDR3 length: 17 residues. Germline V gene lookup returns CDR1 LGHNA and CDR2 YNFKEQ.

The CDR3 DNA is TGTGCCAGCAGCTCGCCGGTATCTAGCACAGATACGCAGTATTTT. Its protein product is CASSSPVSSTDTQYF. The chain uses TRBV5-4 and TRBJ2-3; D call uncertain. Deletions cut 3 bases from V and 0 bases from J, with 11 bases between. The CDR3 consists of 15 residues. The germline CDR1 and CDR2 sequences are SGHNT and YYREEE (reference sequence). The full variable domain, rest sourced from reference TRBV5-4 and TRBJ2-3, is ETGVTQSPTHLIKTRGQQVTLRCSSQSGHNTVSWYQQALGQGPQFIFQYYREEENGRGNFPPRFSGLQFPNYSSELNVNALELDDSALYLCASSSPVSSTDTQYFGPGTRLTVL.

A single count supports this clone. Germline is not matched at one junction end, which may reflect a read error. CDR3 residues: CSVEERGGPVIF. The CDR3 DNA sequence: TGCAGCGTTGAAGAGAGGGGGGGCCCGGTAATCTTC. The rearrangement uses TRBV29-1 and TRBJ2-1; D may be TRBD2 (7 bases). CDR1 and CDR2 (germline): SQVTM, ANQGSEA. The CDR3 covers 12 residues.

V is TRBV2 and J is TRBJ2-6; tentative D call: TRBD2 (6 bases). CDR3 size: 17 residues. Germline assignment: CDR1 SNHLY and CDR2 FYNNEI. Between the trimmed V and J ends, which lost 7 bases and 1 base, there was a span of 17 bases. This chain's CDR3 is CASNRETGLSGANVLTF. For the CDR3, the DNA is TGTGCCAGCAATCGGGAGACGGGGCTTTCTGGGGCCAACGTCCTGACTTTC.

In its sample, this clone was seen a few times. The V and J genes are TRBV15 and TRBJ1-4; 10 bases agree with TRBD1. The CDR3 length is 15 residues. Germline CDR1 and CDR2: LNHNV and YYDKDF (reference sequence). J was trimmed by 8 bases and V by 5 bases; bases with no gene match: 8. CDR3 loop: CATSARTGGREKLFF. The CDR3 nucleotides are TGTGCCACCAGCGCGAGGACAGGGGGGAGGGAAAAACTGTTTTTT. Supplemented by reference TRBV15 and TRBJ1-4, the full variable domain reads DAMVIQNPRYQVTQFGKPVTLSCSQTLNHNVMYWYQQKSSQAPKLLFHYYDKDFNNEADTPDNFQSRRPNTSFCFLDIRSPGLGDTAMYLCATSARTGGREKLFFGSGTQLSVL.

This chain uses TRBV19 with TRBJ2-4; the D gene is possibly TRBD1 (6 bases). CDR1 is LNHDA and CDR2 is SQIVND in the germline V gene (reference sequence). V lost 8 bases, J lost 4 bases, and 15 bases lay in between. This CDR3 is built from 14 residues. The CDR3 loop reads CASSTGQIKNIQYF. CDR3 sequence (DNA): TGTGCCAGTTCAACCGGACAGATAAAAAACATTCAGTACTTC.

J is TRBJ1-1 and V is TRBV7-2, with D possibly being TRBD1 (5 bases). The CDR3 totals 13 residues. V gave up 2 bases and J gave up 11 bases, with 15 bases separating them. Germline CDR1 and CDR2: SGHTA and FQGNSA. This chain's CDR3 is CASSLKGGQRAFF. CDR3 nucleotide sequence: TGTGCCAGCAGCTTAAAAGGTGGACAACGGGCTTTCTTT.

The CDR3 loop reads CASSQDGASGDTQYF. The CDR3 DNA follows: TGTGCCAGCAGCCAAGATGGGGCTAGTGGGGATACGCAGTATTTT. This chain uses TRBV4-2 with TRBJ2-3; possible D gene TRBD1, 5 bases. This CDR3 has 15 residues. Germline V gene sequence: CDR1 LGHNA, CDR2 YNFKEQ. V lost 0 bases and J 6 bases, leaving 13 bases between the germline ends.

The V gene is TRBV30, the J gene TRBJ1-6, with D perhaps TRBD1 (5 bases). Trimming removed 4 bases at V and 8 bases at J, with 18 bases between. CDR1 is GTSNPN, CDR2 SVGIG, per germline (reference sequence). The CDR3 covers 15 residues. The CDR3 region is CAWTLQGIRDSPLHF. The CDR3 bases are TGTGCCTGGACACTGCAGGGCATAAGAGATTCACCCCTCCACTTT.

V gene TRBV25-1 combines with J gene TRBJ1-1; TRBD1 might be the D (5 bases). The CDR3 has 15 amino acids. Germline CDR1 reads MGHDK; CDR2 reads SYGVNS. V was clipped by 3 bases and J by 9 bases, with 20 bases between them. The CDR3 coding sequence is TGTGCCAGCAGTGACCAGATTGCGGGGCTAAGTCAAGCTTTCTTT. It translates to CASSDQIAGLSQAFF.

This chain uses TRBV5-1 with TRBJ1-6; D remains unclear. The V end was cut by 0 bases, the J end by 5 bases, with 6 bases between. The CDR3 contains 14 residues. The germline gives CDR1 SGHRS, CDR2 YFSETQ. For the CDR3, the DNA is TGCGCCAGCAGCTTGGAACCTAATAATTCACCCCTCCACTTT. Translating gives CASSLEPNNSPLHF.

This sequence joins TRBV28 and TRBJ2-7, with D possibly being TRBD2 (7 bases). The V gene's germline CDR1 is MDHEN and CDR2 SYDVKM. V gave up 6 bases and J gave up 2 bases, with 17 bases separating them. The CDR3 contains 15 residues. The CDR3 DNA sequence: TGTGCCAGCAGCCGGGGGGCCAGGGTCCCCTACGAGCAGTACTTC. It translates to CASSRGARVPYEQYF.

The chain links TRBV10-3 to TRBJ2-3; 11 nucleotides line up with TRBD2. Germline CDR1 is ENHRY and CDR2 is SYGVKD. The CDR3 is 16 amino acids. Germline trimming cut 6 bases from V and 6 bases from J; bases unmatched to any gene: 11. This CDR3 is CAISGTSGTKWDTQYF. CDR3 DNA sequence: TGTGCCATCAGCGGGACTAGCGGCACCAAGTGGGATACGCAGTATTTT.

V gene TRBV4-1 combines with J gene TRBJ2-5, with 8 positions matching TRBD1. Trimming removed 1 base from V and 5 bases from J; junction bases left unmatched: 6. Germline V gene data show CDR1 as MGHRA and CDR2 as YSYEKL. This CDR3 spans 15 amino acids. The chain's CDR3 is CASSQAGRGQETQYF. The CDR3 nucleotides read TGCGCCAGCAGCCAAGCTGGCAGGGGGCAGGAGACCCAGTACTTC.

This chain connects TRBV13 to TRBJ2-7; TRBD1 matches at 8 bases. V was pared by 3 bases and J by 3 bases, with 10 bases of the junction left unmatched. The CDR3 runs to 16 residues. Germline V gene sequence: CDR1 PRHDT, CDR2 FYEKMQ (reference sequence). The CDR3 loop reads CASSFTGTGWNYEQYF. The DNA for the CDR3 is TGTGCCAGCAGCTTCACAGGGACAGGCTGGAACTACGAGCAGTACTTC.